This TCR beta chain was sequenced for a study of cytomegalovirus exposure and HLA in healthy donors (dated by TCRdb to the late 2010s). About the study as a whole: According to a later analysis, the 120 or so validation repertoires were produced on the same platform as the approximately 690 repertoires of the first cohort. High-throughput TCR immunosequencing, statistical association of individual TCRs with disease status, and machine learning were combined to predict cytomegalovirus infection status. Along with the approximately 670-subject first cohort, a separate validation cohort of over a hundred different subjects was used. The study aimed to test whether signatures of past pathogen exposure could be identified by cataloging public T cell receptors.

The library relied on the immunoSEQ multiplex PCR assay. The study's own analysis went as follows. A statistical classification framework was built to diagnose cytomegalovirus status from the catalog of TCR beta chain sequences. TCRdb's version of the immuneACCESS table is confined to in-frame rearrangements and falls short of the full clone set. An unresolved V gene accounts for under half of the shortfall where checked; the remainder is of unknown origin. V and J calls and clone size are copied from that table; D and trimming were computed from the DNA. The sample table contains 100,000 to 150,000 clones; only one count was recorded for around 90% of them. The ten largest clones capture roughly 2% of the sample. Results the study describes overall, beyond this receptor: Three of the identified cytomegalovirus-associated TCR beta chains were confirmed in vitro to be specific for cytomegalovirus antigens. In both the original and validation cohorts, the classifier was reported to diagnose cytomegalovirus status with high specificity and sensitivity. The validation cohort had no HLA typing available for a later analysis, so co-occurrence within that cohort was assessed over all 120 or so repertoires. Most TCR sequences were observed very rarely across donors, whereas some public TCRs were present in many individuals. A total of roughly 160 TCR beta chains were listed by the study as associated with cytomegalovirus. A later analysis found that TCRs clustered in the first cohort also tended to co-occur in the 120 or so validation repertoires, with approximately 93% of cluster scores above 0. It was suggested by the authors that the approach could potentially be generalized to other disease states and immunological phenotypes.

Donors formed part of the validation cohort, which comprised about 130 subjects and was distinct from the first cohort of 690 or so subjects. Points on this clone: Its cognate antigen has yet to be identified. The sample holds no much larger clone one base away, and base qualities are not on file.

Trimming removed 5 bases from V and 7 bases from J, leaving 9 bases between the germline ends. The CDR3 holds 11 amino acids from the cysteine to the phenylalanine. The sequence is cut down to CDR3 DNA, 33 bases in frame from base 1. Reading the germline V gene gives CDR1 SGHAT and CDR2 FQNNGV. The chain links TRBV11-2 with TRBJ2-7; the best D guess is TRBD2, with 5 bases matching. The clonotype originates from a woman under 30 in good health and CMV-seronegative. Sequencing was done on a sample of PBMCs. Read as DNA, the sequence is TGTGCCAGCAGCCCACCGGGGGAGCAGTACTTC. It is translated as CASSPPGEQYF.